Each of the 8 T cell receptor beta chains below was sequenced from the same sample in a study of T cells in localized non-small cell lung cancer. The protocol was immunoSEQ multiplex PCR, while the TCRdb copy is restricted to in-frame clones and leaves out a portion. The sample carries 75,000 to 85,000 clones, more than 70% recorded once. The source was peripheral blood, collected before any cancer treatment. The receptors derive from a female donor over 55 with stage I lung adenocarcinoma.

The rearrangement links TRBV30 to TRBJ2-5, with 7 bases matching TRBD1. Germline V gene lookup returns CDR1 GTSNPN and CDR2 SVGIG (reference sequence). The CDR3 consists of 12 residues. After removal of 5 bases from V and 5 bases from J, the junction contained 5 bases not matched to a gene. In DNA, the CDR3 is TGTGCCTGGGGCCCGACAGGGGAGACCCAGTACTTC. Translated: CAWGPTGETQYF.

This rearrangement joins TRBV6-5 to TRBJ1-1; 8 nucleotides agree with TRBD1. The germline CDR1 and CDR2 sequences are MNHEY and SVGAGI. This CDR3 comprises 14 residues. The J segment lost 3 bases and the V segment lost 2 bases, leaving 2 bases of the junction unmatched. The CDR3 DNA reads TGTGCCAGCAGTTACGACAGGGGATACACTGAAGCTTTCTTT. Amino acid sequence: CASSYDRGYTEAFF.

The chain is built from TRBV7-9 and TRBJ1-1; D is perhaps TRBD1 (6 bases). The CDR3 has 13 residues. V lost 0 bases to trimming and J lost 4 bases, with 6 bases between them. Germline CDR1 reads SEHNR; CDR2 reads FQNEAQ (reference sequence). The CDR3 sequence is CASSLAGATEAFF. CDR3 coding DNA: TGTGCCAGCAGCTTAGCGGGGGCCACTGAAGCTTTCTTT. Full variable domain (remainder filled in from reference TRBV7-9 and TRBJ1-1): DTGVSQNPRHKITKRGQNVTFRCDPISEHNRLYWYRQTLGQGPEFLTYFQNEAQLEKSRLLSDRFSAERPKGSFSTLEIQRTEQGDSAMYLCASSLAGATEAFFGQGTRLTVV.

The chain combines TRBV15 with TRBJ2-1, with 7 bases fitting TRBD1. The ends lost 8 bases at V and 3 bases at J; junction bases unmatched: 7. Germline V CDR1 and CDR2: LNHNV, YYDKDF (reference sequence). The CDR3 length is 14 residues. The CDR3 loop reads CATRPGGFYNEQFF. In nucleotides, the CDR3 is TGTGCCACCCGACCAGGGGGATTCTACAATGAGCAGTTCTTC.

As to this clone: The germline gene is not matched at one end of the junction; a read error may be the cause. J is TRBJ1-3 and V is TRBV7-7; 8 bases are shared with TRBD1. CDR1 is SSHAT and CDR2 is FNYEAQ in the germline V gene (reference sequence). This CDR3 contains 17 residues. The CDR3 DNA follows: TGTGCTAGCAGCTTAGGCGCAGGGGGCGCCGCGGGAAACACCATATATTTT. Translation: CASSLGAGGAAGNTIYF.

DNA for the CDR3: TGTGCCAGCAGCTTAGGGGGGGAGTTTAGCGGCTACACCTTC. Translated, it gives CASSLGGEFSGYTF. V usage is TRBV7-3 and J usage is TRBJ1-2; a possible D gene is TRBD1 (5 bases). Germline loops: CDR1 SGHTA, CDR2 FQGTGA. The CDR3 sequence is 14 residues long. V shed 2 bases and J shed 8 bases, with 15 bases lying between them.

The rearrangement links TRBV5-1 to TRBJ2-3, with D unresolved. Trimming shortened V by 0 bases and J by 7 bases, and 6 bases separated the two germline ends. CDR3 size: 12 residues. The V gene's germline CDR1 is SGHRS and CDR2 YFSETQ. The CDR3 nucleotides are TGCGCCAGCAGCTTGGAGGGATATACGCAGTATTTT. It encodes CASSLEGYTQYF.

The chain recombines TRBV9 with TRBJ2-3; no definite D call. V shed 8 bases and J shed 1 base, with 11 bases lying between them. The CDR3 extends over 13 amino acids. CDR1 and CDR2 (germline): SGDLS, YYNGEE. The DNA for the CDR3 is TGTGCCAGTGATAGAGGTGGCACAGATACGCAGTATTTT. Its protein product is CASDRGGTDTQYF.